These 24 T cell receptor beta chains share one sample of origin, sequenced in a study of T cell repertoires in cytomegalovirus infection. TCRdb itself ran the reads through MiXCR, one entry per CDR3 protein. The sample carries under 350,000 distinct CDR3 sequences, 8% to 9.5% recorded once. Sequenced input: PBMCs. The origin of the receptors is a human donor in good health (CMV status not recorded). Some clones in this sample may be carry-over from other donors' samples.

The V gene is TRBV20-1, the J gene TRBJ2-1, with 7 bases identical to TRBD1. The V segment lost 6 bases and the J segment 13 bases; nucleotides outside the gene matches: 15. Germline CDR1 is DFQATT and CDR2 is SNEGSKA (reference sequence). This CDR3 spans 13 amino acids. Here the CDR3 DNA reads TGCAGTGCCCCTAGGACAGGCCAATGGGGCCAGTTCTTC. It translates to CSAPRTGQWGQFF.

The V call is TRBV6-5, the J call TRBJ1-3, with 9 bases lining up with TRBD1. V trimming: 0 bases; J trimming: 2 bases; junction bases outside the gene matches: 2. The CDR3 has 16 amino acids. Germline V CDR1 and CDR2: MNHEY, SVGAGI. The CDR3 nucleotides are TGTGCCAGCAGTTACTCGAGACAGGGGGCTGGAAACACCATATATTTT. Amino acids: CASSYSRQGAGNTIYF.

This clonotype has at least ten counts. The chain employs TRBV7-8 and TRBJ2-7; TRBD2 is a possible D gene (6 bases). This CDR3 is 13 amino acids long. CDR1 and CDR2 from the germline V gene are SGHVS and FQNEAQ. The V and J ends lost 2 bases and 6 bases respectively, with 11 bases between them. The CDR3 is CASSLLGGIEQYF. In DNA, the CDR3 is TGTGCCAGCAGCTTACTGGGGGGAATCGAGCAGTACTTC. Full variable domain (rest looked up from reference TRBV7-8 and TRBJ2-7): GAGVSQSPRYKVAKRGQDVALRCDPISGHVSLFWYQQALGQGPEFLTYFQNEAQLDKSGLPSDRFFAERPEGSVSTLKIQRTQQEDSAVYLCASSLLGGIEQYFGPGTRLTVT.

This clonotype has a handful of counts. V usage is TRBV12-3 or TRBV12-4 and J usage is TRBJ2-7; D remains unclear. CDR3 length: 15 residues. The V end lost 3 bases, the J end lost 5 bases, and 17 bases lay between the germline ends. CDR3 DNA: TGTGCCAGCAGTTTTGTCAGATACGTGTGGAACGAGCAGTACTTC. Translated, it gives CASSFVRYVWNEQYF.

This clonotype was detected only a few times. CDR3 amino acids: CSVYRTSGNTGELFF. The CDR3 DNA sequence: TGCAGCGTTTACAGGACTAGCGGGAACACCGGGGAGCTGTTTTTT. This rearrangement joins TRBV29-1 to TRBJ2-2; TRBD2 matches 10 bases. CDR3 length: 15 amino acids. Trimming cost V 5 bases and J 1 base; bases outside gene matches: 4. Germline V gene sequence: CDR1 SQVTM, CDR2 ANQGSEA.

This clonotype has at least ten counts. The rearrangement uses TRBV7-6 and TRBJ1-1; 7 bases agree with TRBD1. Germline V CDR1 and CDR2: SGHVS, FNYEAQ. The J segment lost 4 bases and the V segment lost 5 bases, leaving 4 bases of the junction unmatched. CDR3 length: 13 amino acids. CDR3 amino acids: CASSLRDSTEAFF. For the CDR3, the DNA is TGTGCCAGCAGCCTCCGGGACAGCACTGAAGCTTTCTTT.

V is TRBV20-1 and J is TRBJ1-1, with D perhaps TRBD1 (5 bases). V was trimmed by 0 bases and J by 1 base, leaving 9 bases between them. The CDR3 is made up of 14 amino acids. Germline V lookup: CDR1 DFQATT, CDR2 SNEGSKA (reference sequence). CDR3 protein: CSAREPGGNTEAFF. As DNA, the CDR3 is TGCAGTGCTAGAGAGCCCGGGGGGAACACTGAAGCTTTCTTT.

This clonotype was detected many times. The V gene is TRBV7-2, the J gene TRBJ2-1, with TRBD1 identical over 8 bases. Looked up from germline, CDR1 is SGHTA and CDR2 is FQGNSA. The CDR3 runs to 15 residues. After removal of 6 bases from V and 3 bases from J, the junction contained 7 bases not matched to a gene. CDR3 DNA: TGTGCCAGCAGTGCCGGACAGGGAATCTACAATGAGCAGTTCTTC. Its translation is CASSAGQGIYNEQFF.

The rearrangement joins TRBV5-1 to TRBJ1-6; TRBD1 matches 9 bases. J lost 14 bases, V lost 5 bases, and 11 bases had no gene match. The CDR3 loop spans 14 amino acids. CDR1 and CDR2 from the germline V gene are SGHRS and YFSETQ. Written as DNA, the CDR3 is TGCGCCAGCAGAAGTCCGGGACAGGGTGATTCCCTCCACTTT. Its protein is CASRSPGQGDSLHF.

In its sample, this clonotype was seen many times. The chain has TRBV7-2 and TRBJ1-1; D is ambiguous. The CDR3 covers 15 residues. V lost 0 bases, J lost 4 bases, and 12 bases lay in between. The germline CDR1 and CDR2 sequences are SGHTA and FQGNSA. This CDR3 reads CASSLAGYPITEAFF. In DNA form, the CDR3 reads TGTGCCAGCAGCTTAGCGGGGTATCCCATCACTGAAGCTTTCTTT.

The chain joins TRBV7-2 to TRBJ1-2; 10 bases agree with TRBD1. CDR1 SGHTA and CDR2 FQGNSA come from the germline V gene. This CDR3 has 14 amino acids. With V trimmed by 4 bases and J by 7 bases, 6 bases remained unmatched. CDR3 coding DNA: TGTGCCAGCAGCTGGAGACAGGGGGCAGTTGGCTACACCTTC. Amino acid sequence: CASSWRQGAVGYTF.

This clonotype was detected ten times or more. The gene calls are TRBV7-3 and TRBJ2-1; D ambiguous. V shed 5 bases and J shed 0 bases, with 11 bases lying between them. The CDR3 has 15 residues. In germline, CDR1 is SGHTA, CDR2 FQGTGA. The CDR3 region has the DNA TGTGCCAGCAGCCTAAGGTCAAACTCCTACAATGAGCAGTTCTTC. Translating gives CASSLRSNSYNEQFF.

The chain is built from TRBV7-9 and TRBJ2-1; D unresolved. Germline CDR1 reads SEHNR; CDR2 reads FQNEAQ (reference sequence). Trimming shortened V by 5 bases and J by 9 bases, and 14 bases separated the two germline ends. The CDR3 length is 13 residues. The CDR3 spells CASSPKRLGEQFF. In nucleotides, the CDR3 is TGTGCCAGCAGCCCAAAGAGGCTTGGTGAGCAGTTCTTC.

This clonotype has at least ten counts. The J gene is TRBJ1-4, the V gene TRBV6-8, with D maybe TRBD1 (5 bases). The CDR3 covers 15 residues. V gave up 0 bases and J gave up 4 bases, with 9 bases separating them. Germline CDR1 MNHGY, CDR2 SAAAGT. This CDR3 is CASSYSGLNNEKLFF. CDR3 bases: TGTGCCAGCAGTTACTCGGGACTGAATAATGAAAAACTGTTTTTT.

The table lists this clonotype with a few counts. The chain recombines TRBV4-3 with TRBJ1-2, with 7 bases matching TRBD1. Germline CDR1 LGHNA, CDR2 YSLEER. CDR3 size: 16 residues. V was pared by 0 bases and J by 5 bases, with 9 bases of the junction left unmatched. CDR3 sequence reads: CASSQEGFDRVYGYTF. The DNA for the CDR3 is TGCGCCAGCAGCCAAGAGGGTTTCGACAGGGTATATGGCTACACCTTC.

This clonotype has just a few counts. The CDR3, as DNA: TGTGCCAGCAGCTTAATCAGGGTTCAAGAGACCCAGTACTTC. Amino acids: CASSLIRVQETQYF. This chain joins TRBV11-1 and TRBJ2-5; tentatively, D is TRBD1 (5 bases). The CDR3 has 14 residues. V lost 2 bases to trimming and J lost 2 bases, with 9 bases between them. Germline values: CDR1 SGHAT, CDR2 FQDESV (reference sequence).

This clonotype was recorded at least ten times. The CDR3 sequence is CASSLDSLTDTQYF. The CDR3 nucleotides read TGTGCCAGCAGCTTAGATAGCTTGACAGATACGCAGTATTTT. This chain connects TRBV7-6 to TRBJ2-3; D remains unclear. This CDR3 has 14 amino acids. The ends were cut back, 1 base at V and 3 bases at J, with 8 bases in the middle. Germline lookup yields CDR1 SGHVS and CDR2 FNYEAQ.

This clonotype turned up a few times. This chain joins TRBV12-3 or TRBV12-4 and TRBJ2-5; 8 bases fit TRBD2. This CDR3 has 14 residues. The J segment lost 5 bases and the V segment lost 6 bases, leaving 8 bases of the junction unmatched. This CDR3 reads CASRPSGGGETQYF. As DNA, the CDR3 is TGTGCCAGCAGGCCCTCGGGGGGGGGTGAGACCCAGTACTTC.

This clonotype was counted ten times or more. This chain links TRBV6-2 or TRBV6-3 with TRBJ1-1; D is unresolved. The germline V gene has CDR1 MNHEY and CDR2 SVGEGT. V lost 8 bases to trimming and J lost 8 bases, with 21 bases between them. This CDR3 has 14 amino acids. CDR3 sequence reads: CASALGAGRREAFF. The CDR3 DNA follows: TGTGCCAGCGCCCTAGGTGCGGGTCGCCGAGAAGCTTTCTTT.

J is TRBJ2-1 and V is TRBV20-1; 8 bases map to TRBD2. Germline V gene lookup returns CDR1 DFQATT and CDR2 SNEGSKA (reference sequence). This CDR3 has 15 residues. The V and J ends lost 3 bases and 6 bases, in that order; junction bases with no gene match: 10. The chain's CDR3 is CSARGEAGGFNEQFF. The CDR3 DNA reads as TGCAGTGCTAGGGGGGAGGCGGGAGGATTCAATGAGCAGTTCTTC.

This clonotype has at least ten counts. The rearrangement joins TRBV7-2 to TRBJ2-5, with a possible D match to TRBD2 (6 bases). The ends were cut back, 7 bases at V and 7 bases at J, with 25 bases in the middle. CDR1 and CDR2 from the germline V gene are SGHTA and FQGNSA. The CDR3 spans 16 residues. The CDR3 bases are TGTGCCAGCAAGACCCCCGGGCTAGCGAACATGGGGACCCAGTACTTC. It codes for CASKTPGLANMGTQYF.

The CDR3 nucleotides read TGCAGTGCTTCCCCTGCGGACAGGGAGTACACTGAAGCTTTCTTT. Its protein is CSASPADREYTEAFF. The V and J genes are TRBV20-1 and TRBJ1-1; 8 positions agree with TRBD1. Germline V gene data show CDR1 as DFQATT and CDR2 as SNEGSKA (reference sequence). CDR3 size: 15 residues. V was pared by 5 bases and J by 3 bases, with 11 bases of the junction left unmatched.

The chain joins TRBV2 to TRBJ1-2; possible D gene TRBD1, 6 bases. The CDR3 has 14 residues. Germline CDR1 SNHLY, CDR2 FYNNEI. V was trimmed by 5 bases and J by 2 bases, leaving 12 bases between them. The CDR3 bases are TGTGCCAGCAGTAGAGGAGGGGGGAACTATGGCTACACCTTC. The encoded protein is CASSRGGGNYGYTF.

This clonotype has a count of ten or more. V is TRBV6-6 and J is TRBJ1-2; D is uncertain. Trimming took 0 bases from V and 4 from J, leaving 15 bases between them. The CDR3 length is 16 residues. Per germline, CDR1 MNHNY and CDR2 SVGAGI (reference sequence). The CDR3 nucleotides read TGTGCCAGCAGTTACTCGATAAGGGATCAAGGCTATGGCTACACCTTC. It is translated as CASSYSIRDQGYGYTF.